This TCR beta chain was obtained from a study of glioma-infiltrating T cells. Study outcomes and limitations: Tissue-blood divergence was below expectation in non-neoplastic patients, above in gliomas.

Amplification of TCR alpha and beta CDR3 regions from RNA used iRepertoire nested multiplex PCR. TCRdb independently ran MiXCR on the multiplex PCR reads; one entry per CDR3 protein. The repertoire holds more than 110,000 distinct CDR3 sequences, with about two fifths as singletons. Germline CDR1 is LNHDA and CDR2 is SQIVND (reference sequence). This CDR3 comprises 13 residues. Losses at the gene ends were 7 bases for V and 8 bases for J; bases not matched to a gene: 7. This clonotype has more than one count but fewer than ten. Its antigen remains unknown. This sequence originates from a human donor with low-grade glioma or glioblastoma, undergoing nonglioma brain surgery, or in good health (not recorded which). Sequencing was carried out using glioma tissue, nonneoplastic brain tissue, or PBMCs (not recorded which). This rearrangement joins TRBV19 to TRBJ1-2, with 10 bases fitting TRBD1. CDR3 amino acids: CASTRQGATGYTF. CDR3 nucleotides: TGTGCCAGTACCCGACAGGGGGCGACGGGCTACACCTTC.